Following are 16 T cell receptor beta chains from one sample sequenced in a study of OX40 agonist ivuxolimab in advanced cancers. Profiling relied on immunoSEQ multiplex PCR, and the TCRdb table lists in-frame clones only, not all of them. Of about 33,000 clones detected, about three quarters appear once; the ten largest clones hold 20% to 25%. Sequencing used CD4+ or CD8+ T cells sorted from blood, obtained in a trial of the OX40 agonist ivuxolimab. The receptors originated from an adult with an advanced solid tumor such as melanoma, head and neck, liver or kidney cancer.

V is TRBV28 and J is TRBJ1-3; 9 nucleotides agree with TRBD1. J was trimmed by 2 bases and V by 7 bases; bases with no gene match: 3. The length of the CDR3 is 14 residues. Germline V gene data show CDR1 as MDHEN and CDR2 as SYDVKM. The CDR3 sequence: CASTTGGTGNTIYF. In DNA, the CDR3 is TGTGCCAGCACAACAGGGGGCACTGGAAACACCATATATTTT.

The chain couples TRBV18 to TRBJ1-3, with TRBD1 matching 8 bases. The CDR3 length is 16 residues. The germline CDR1 and CDR2 sequences are KGHSH and LQKENI. V shed 6 bases, J shed 0 bases, and the junction held 7 bases outside the gene matches. CDR3 bases: TGTGCCAGCTCGAGGGACAGGCAGAGCTCTGGAAACACCATATATTTT. Translated, it gives CASSRDRQSSGNTIYF.

The chain has TRBV29-1 and TRBJ2-1; TRBD2 matches 9 bases. V was pared by 0 bases and J by 9 bases, with 6 bases of the junction left unmatched. CDR1 is SQVTM, CDR2 ANQGSEA, per germline. CDR3 length: 14 amino acids. DNA for the CDR3: TGCAGCGTTGAAGACCGGGTTAGCGGGGGTGAGCAGTTCTTC. Translation gives CSVEDRVSGGEQFF.

V is TRBV9 and J is TRBJ2-6; D may be TRBD1 (6 bases). CDR1 is SGDLS, CDR2 YYNGEE, per germline. The CDR3 runs to 16 residues. Trimming cost V 4 bases and J 0 bases, with 11 bases left between them. In DNA form, the CDR3 reads TGTGCCAGCAGCACAGGGTGGGGCTCTGGGGCCAACGTCCTGACTTTC. This encodes CASSTGWGSGANVLTF.

V and J are TRBV11-2 and TRBJ2-3; TRBD1 or TRBD2 may be the D gene (5 bases each). Trimming took off 1 base at V and 1 base at J, with 9 bases between the two ends. The CDR3 is 15 residues long. Germline loops: CDR1 SGHAT, CDR2 FQNNGV. CDR3 nucleotide sequence: TGTGCCAGCAGCTTAGGGGACGGGCGCACAGATACGCAGTATTTT. It specifies CASSLGDGRTDTQYF. Using reference TRBV11-2 and TRBJ2-3 for the parts outside the CDR3, the full variable domain is EAGVAQSPRYKIIEKRQSVAFWCNPISGHATLYWYQQILGQGPKLLIQFQNNGVVDDSQLPKDRFSAERLKGVDSTLKIQPAKLEDSAVYLCASSLGDGRTDTQYFGPGTRLTVL.

The chain carries TRBV7-9 and TRBJ2-3; 8 nucleotides match TRBD2. Looked up from germline, CDR1 is SEHNR and CDR2 is FQNEAQ (reference sequence). The trim removed 5 bases at V and 0 bases at J, leaving 7 bases unmatched. This CDR3 comprises 16 residues. The CDR3 sequence is CASSTYGGASTDTQYF. CDR3 nucleotides: TGTGCCAGCAGCACCTACGGGGGGGCTAGCACAGATACGCAGTATTTT.

This clone was counted only a few times. The V gene is TRBV14, the J gene TRBJ2-1; D is unresolved. CDR1 and CDR2 from the germline V gene are SGHDN and FVKESK. This CDR3 contains 11 residues. The ends were cut back, 1 base at V and 10 bases at J, with 5 bases in the middle. CDR3 region: CASSQVGEQFF. Here the CDR3 DNA reads TGTGCCAGCAGCCAAGTGGGGGAGCAGTTCTTC. Full variable domain (remainder filled in from reference TRBV14 and TRBJ2-1): EAGVTQFPSHSVIEKGQTVTLRCDPISGHDNLYWYRRVMGKEIKFLLHFVKESKQDESGMPNNRFLAERTGGTYSTLKVQPAELEDSGVYFCASSQVGEQFFGPGTRLTVL.

V usage is TRBV6-1 and J usage is TRBJ1-6; unclear D gene. Germline assignment: CDR1 MNHNS and CDR2 SASEGT. The V gene lost 5 bases and the J gene lost 16 bases, with 15 bases spanning the gap. The CDR3 loop spans 12 amino acids. The CDR3 loop is CASSLVDGILHF. Here the CDR3 DNA reads TGTGCCAGCAGTTTGGTGGATGGGATACTCCACTTT.

The chain uses TRBV30 and TRBJ1-1; a weak D match, TRBD1 (6 bases). CDR1 is GTSNPN, CDR2 SVGIG, per germline (reference sequence). The CDR3 length is 15 residues. V was trimmed by 1 base and J by 2 bases, leaving 14 bases between them. The CDR3 spells CAWSGWGALNTEAFF. CDR3 bases: TGTGCCTGGAGTGGGTGGGGGGCCTTAAACACTGAAGCTTTCTTT.

The chain couples TRBV4-2 to TRBJ2-3; TRBD2 matches at 8 bases. The CDR3 contains 15 residues. Germline loops: CDR1 LGHNA, CDR2 YNFKEQ. V lost 3 bases and J lost 5; bases outside the gene matches: 7. The CDR3 reads CASSQIGGALDTQYF. The CDR3 DNA sequence: TGTGCCAGCAGCCAGATCGGGGGGGCCTTAGATACGCAGTATTTT.

This sequence joins TRBV11-2 and TRBJ2-1, with D tentatively TRBD1 or TRBD2 (5 bases each). This CDR3 is built from 15 residues. The germline CDR1 and CDR2 sequences are SGHAT and FQNNGV. V lost 3 bases, J lost 4 bases, and 13 bases lay in between. The DNA for the CDR3 is TGTGCCAGCAGCTTCGTAGGGACGGGGTACAATGAGCAGTTCTTC. It specifies CASSFVGTGYNEQFF.

The chain is built from TRBV28 and TRBJ2-2, with D perhaps assigned TRBD1 or TRBD2 (5 bases each). CDR1 is MDHEN and CDR2 is SYDVKM in the germline V gene. V was cut by 4 bases and J by 8 bases, with 20 bases left in between. The CDR3 totals 16 residues. The CDR3: CASSSGGYRTGGELFF. The DNA for the CDR3 is TGTGCCAGCAGTTCTGGGGGATACCGAACTGGAGGGGAGCTGTTTTTT.

The chain joins TRBV6-5 to TRBJ1-3; D is perhaps TRBD1 (6 bases). Germline values: CDR1 MNHEY, CDR2 SVGAGI. This CDR3 is built from 14 residues. V dropped 5 bases and J dropped 4 bases, with 12 bases sitting between them. CDR3: CASSDGGAGNTIYF. CDR3 DNA: TGTGCCAGCAGTGATGGGGGGGCCGGAAACACCATATATTTT.

This clone turned up a few times. The gene calls are TRBV19 and TRBJ1-1; D gene unclear. Trimming took off 0 bases at V and 2 bases at J, with 10 bases between the two ends. The CDR3 extends over 15 amino acids. Per the germline V gene, CDR1 is LNHDA and CDR2 is SQIVND (reference sequence). The CDR3 bases are TGTGCCAGTAGTATAGATAAGGGTTATAACACTGAAGCTTTCTTT. Translating gives CASSIDKGYNTEAFF.

The genes are TRBV15 and TRBJ1-2; D uncertain. Germline V gives CDR1 LNHNV, CDR2 YYDKDF (reference sequence). CDR3 size: 13 residues. The V and J ends lost 4 bases and 8 bases respectively, with 14 bases between them. CDR3 sequence reads: CATSNPGPAGYTF. The DNA of the CDR3 is TGTGCCACCAGCAATCCCGGACCCGCAGGCTACACCTTC.

V is TRBV7-2 and J is TRBJ2-5; 16 bases line up with TRBD2. The CDR3 consists of 16 residues. V lost 3 bases, J lost 3 bases, and 1 base stayed unmatched. CDR1 and CDR2 from the germline V gene are SGHTA and FQGNSA. CDR3: CASSLGTSGGEETQYF. DNA for the CDR3: TGTGCCAGCAGCTTGGGGACTAGCGGGGGGGAAGAGACCCAGTACTTC.